Following are 23 T cell receptor beta chains from one sample sequenced in a study of tumor and adjacent non-tumor tissue in lung cancer. Three rounds of nested PCR, following a modified ARM-PCR protocol, produced the TCRbeta library. TCRdb passed the multiplex PCR reads through MiXCR, listing each CDR3 protein once. The data show some 100,000 distinct CDR3 sequences, with over 55% seen just once and around 20% held by the top ten. RNA was extracted from bulk tissue without any cell sorting. This non-tumor lung sample came from over 3 cm beyond the tumor edge. The sequenced sample was distant non-tumor lung tissue. The source is a man younger than 45 with non-small cell lung cancer.

The table lists this clonotype with many counts. The genes are TRBV6-5 and TRBJ1-2; D not resolved. The germline gives CDR1 MNHEY, CDR2 SVGAGI. With 2 bases removed from V and 4 bases from J, the gap between germline ends came to 14 bases. There are 15 residues in the CDR3. The CDR3 DNA sequence: TGTGCCAGCAGTTACGGTCGGGCAGTCGGCTATGGCTACACCTTC. As protein: CASSYGRAVGYGYTF.

This clonotype was seen only once. The junction departs from germline at one end; a sequencing error may be responsible. The chain combines TRBV11-2 with TRBJ2-7; possible D gene TRBD1, 6 bases. The germline V gene has CDR1 SGHAT and CDR2 FQNNGV. This CDR3 spans 14 amino acids. The CDR3 loop is CANSSGDGGYEQYF. DNA for the CDR3: TGTGCCAACAGCTCAGGGGACGGAGGCTACGAGCAGTACTTC.

The CDR3 DNA is TGCATCGTAGATGACGGGGCTGAAAAACTGTTTTTT. Encoded protein: CIVDDGAEKLFF. This chain uses TRBV29-1 with TRBJ1-4, with D perhaps TRBD1 (5 bases). The CDR3 has 12 residues. Germline CDR1 reads SQVTM; CDR2 reads ANQGSEA.

Details on this clonotype: Relative to the germline gene, one junction end is altered; a read error may explain this. The chain is built from TRBV20-1 and TRBJ1-5, with D possibly matching TRBD1 (6 bases). The CDR3 loop spans 16 amino acids. Germline lookup yields CDR1 DFQATT and CDR2 SNEGSKA (reference sequence). Here the CDR3 reads CSARSRGGHSNHPQHF. CDR3 coding DNA: TGCAGTGCTAGATCGAGGGGGGGCCATAGCAATCATCCCCAACATTTC.

In regard to this clonotype: One end of the junction is discordant with germline, which a read error may explain. V is TRBV4-2 and J is TRBJ2-5; D may correspond to TRBD1 or TRBD2 (5 bases each). Germline V CDR1 and CDR2: LGHNA, YNFKEQ. The CDR3 is made up of 17 amino acids. CDR3: CARSHGAGTNAMETQYF. CDR3 DNA: TGTGCCCGCAGCCATGGCGCCGGGACCAACGCGATGGAGACCCAATACTTC.

The rearrangement joins TRBV11-2 to TRBJ1-5, with 8 bases matching TRBD1. Germline V gene sequence: CDR1 SGHAT, CDR2 FQNNGV. V shed 6 bases and J 6 bases; nucleotides not matched to a gene: 13. This CDR3 has 16 amino acids. This CDR3 is CASSPGAGGSGQPQHF. CDR3 nucleotides: TGTGCCAGCAGTCCCGGGGCAGGGGGCTCGGGTCAGCCCCAGCATTTT.

Concerning this clonotype: Mismatch with germline at one junction end may stem from a read error. The chain joins TRBV5-4 to TRBJ2-6; the D gene could be TRBD1 or TRBD2 (5 bases each). The CDR3 is 19 amino acids. Germline CDR1 reads SGHNT; CDR2 reads YYREEE (reference sequence). The CDR3 sequence: CASSLVIPAEFTGANLLTF. The CDR3 coding sequence is TGTGCCAGCAGCTTGGTGATCCCAGCGGAATTCACTGGGGCCAACCTCCTGACTTTC.

This clonotype occurred a few times. A read error may be the cause here, since a much bigger clone is one base away. The V gene is TRBV12-3 or TRBV12-4, the J gene TRBJ2-1; no reliable D call. This CDR3 spans 12 amino acids. CDR3: CVSSQSHDEQFF. The CDR3 DNA sequence: TGTGTCAGCAGTCAGAGTCATGATGAGCAGTTCTTC.

This chain uses TRBV4-2 with TRBJ1-1; no reliable D call. V was pared by 10 bases and J by 9 bases, with 18 bases between. Germline CDR1 reads LGHNA; CDR2 reads YNFKEQ. The CDR3 is made up of 12 amino acids. CDR3 in DNA: TGTGCCAATAGCCAAGAGGACGGGAAAGCTTTCTTT. Translated: CANSQEDGKAFF.

The rearrangement joins TRBV29-1 to TRBJ1-1; D is perhaps TRBD1 (6 bases). The germline gives CDR1 SQVTM, CDR2 ANQGSEA. Trimming removed 5 bases at V and 3 bases at J, with 10 bases between. CDR3 length equals 12 residues. As DNA, the CDR3 is TGCAGCGTTAGGGACATATACACTGAAGCTTTCTTT. Its protein product is CSVRDIYTEAFF.

This clonotype showed up many times. The CDR3 DNA follows: TGTGCCAGCAGCTTAGTCGGGGAAACTGAAGCTTTCTTT. Its translation: CASSLVGETEAFF. The genes are TRBV7-8 and TRBJ1-1, with D unresolved. The V gene's germline CDR1 is SGHVS and CDR2 FQNEAQ. Deletions cut 1 base from V and 5 bases from J, with 8 bases between. The CDR3 sequence is 13 residues long.

Here the CDR3 DNA reads TGTGCCAGCAGTTACCTGGGACGGGGGGATAACTATGGCTACACCTTC. Protein product: CASSYLGRGDNYGYTF. This chain uses TRBV6-5 with TRBJ1-2; D might be TRBD1 (5 bases). This CDR3 contains 16 residues. Germline V lookup: CDR1 MNHEY, CDR2 SVGAGI. Trimming pared 2 bases from V and 1 base from J, leaving 14 bases between.

In regard to this clonotype: Relative to the germline gene, one junction end is altered; a read error may explain this. The chain joins TRBV11-2 to TRBJ1-1; D ambiguous. Germline CDR1 SGHAT, CDR2 FQNNGV. There are 14 residues in the CDR3. This chain's CDR3 is CVSGDDGEDTEAFF. CDR3 DNA: TGTGTCAGCGGCGACGACGGAGAGGACACTGAAGCTTTCTTT.

This clonotype appeared a single time. The chain uses TRBV19 and TRBJ2-3, with 10 nucleotides matching TRBD1. Germline assignment: CDR1 LNHDA and CDR2 SQIVND (reference sequence). The CDR3 spans 18 residues. The trim removed 8 bases at V and 0 bases at J, leaving 14 bases unmatched. The CDR3 region has the DNA TGTGCCAGTTCGGTAGGACAGGGGGAACTACTTAGCACAGATACGCAGTATTTT. Its protein product is CASSVGQGELLSTDTQYF. The variable domain in full, with the rest retrieved from reference TRBV19 and TRBJ2-3, is DGGITQSPKYLFRKEGQNVTLSCEQNLNHDAMYWYRQDPGQGLRLIYYSQIVNDFQKGDIAEGYSVSREKKESFPLTVTSAQKNPTAFYLCASSVGQGELLSTDTQYFGPGTRLTVL.

This clonotype was seen at least ten times. The chain carries TRBV12-3 or TRBV12-4 and TRBJ2-6; possibly TRBD2 for D (6 bases). The length of the CDR3 is 15 residues. Trimming pared 1 base from V and 2 bases from J, leaving 6 bases between. This CDR3 reads CASSLGGAGANVLTF. The CDR3 bases are TGTGCCAGCAGTTTAGGGGGGGCTGGGGCCAACGTCCTGACTTTC.

This clonotype has only a few counts. V usage is TRBV11-2 and J usage is TRBJ1-2, with TRBD1 matching over 11 bases. Germline loops: CDR1 SGHAT, CDR2 FQNNGV. This CDR3 is built from 15 residues. V dropped 4 bases and J dropped 8; count of bases not matched to a gene: 9. In DNA, the CDR3 is TGTGCCAGCAGCTCGGGGACAGGGGGAAGGGGCGGCTACACCTTC. It encodes CASSSGTGGRGGYTF.

With respect to this clonotype: A much bigger clone sits one base away, suggesting this may be a read error. V usage is TRBV5-6 and J usage is TRBJ2-5, with 9 bases lining up with TRBD1. The CDR3 length is 13 residues. From germline, CDR1 is SGHDT and CDR2 YYEEEE. The CDR3 DNA sequence: TGTGTCAGCAGCTATGGACAGGGGGAGACCCAGTACTTC. Its protein is CVSSYGQGETQYF.

A remark on this clonotype: A read error may account for a junction end that differs from germline. The chain is built from TRBV20-1 and TRBJ2-2, with 8 bases matching TRBD1. Germline V lookup: CDR1 DFQATT, CDR2 SNEGSKA (reference sequence). This CDR3 comprises 13 residues. The CDR3 protein is CSVLRQGTGELLF. In nucleotides, the CDR3 is TGCAGCGTACTTAGACAGGGGACCGGGGAGCTGCTTTTT.

The chain couples TRBV5-1 to TRBJ2-2; tentative D call: TRBD2 (6 bases). The CDR3 is 15 amino acids. Trimming shortened V by 4 bases and J by 8 bases, and 18 bases separated the two germline ends. Germline lookup yields CDR1 SGHRS and CDR2 YFSETQ. The CDR3 protein is CASSVRLGHGGELFF. The CDR3 DNA reads as TGCGCCAGCAGCGTCCGACTAGGCCACGGAGGGGAGCTGTTTTTT.

The CDR3 loop reads CNDLREGTDTQYF. As DNA, the CDR3 is TGCAACGACCTCCGAGAGGGCACAGATACGCAGTATTTT. This chain uses TRBV29-1 with TRBJ2-3; D not resolved. The CDR3 runs 13 residues. CDR1 is SQVTM and CDR2 is ANQGSEA in the germline V gene.

In its sample, this clonotype was seen once. One junction end disagrees with the germline gene, perhaps due to a read error. The rearrangement links TRBV12-3 or TRBV12-4 to TRBJ2-4; weak D call: TRBD1 (5 bases). The CDR3 sequence is 15 residues long. This CDR3 reads CASRPAGIAKNIQCF. The CDR3 coding sequence is TGTGCCAGCAGGCCAGCAGGGATAGCCAAAAACATTCAGTGCTTC.

A note on this clonotype: Because the CDR3 is missing its conserved closing phenylalanine or tryptophan, this is likely a read error. The CDR3 here is CASSPRSETQYL. CDR3 nucleotide sequence: TGTGCCAGCTCACCACGTTCGGAGACCCAGTACCTC. The chain is built from TRBV18 and TRBJ2-5; D uncertain. Germline assignment: CDR1 KGHSH and CDR2 LQKENI. Trimming removed 1 base at V and 5 bases at J, with 5 bases between. The CDR3 extends over 12 amino acids.

This clonotype was detected only once. A read error may account for a junction end that differs from germline. This chain links TRBV10-3 with TRBJ1-6; the D is unclear. The CDR3 sequence is 15 residues long. Germline values: CDR1 ENHRY, CDR2 SYGVKD. The CDR3 DNA follows: TGTGCCGTCACGGACGACGTCAGCTATAATTCACCCCTCCACTTC. Translated: CAVTDDVSYNSPLHF.